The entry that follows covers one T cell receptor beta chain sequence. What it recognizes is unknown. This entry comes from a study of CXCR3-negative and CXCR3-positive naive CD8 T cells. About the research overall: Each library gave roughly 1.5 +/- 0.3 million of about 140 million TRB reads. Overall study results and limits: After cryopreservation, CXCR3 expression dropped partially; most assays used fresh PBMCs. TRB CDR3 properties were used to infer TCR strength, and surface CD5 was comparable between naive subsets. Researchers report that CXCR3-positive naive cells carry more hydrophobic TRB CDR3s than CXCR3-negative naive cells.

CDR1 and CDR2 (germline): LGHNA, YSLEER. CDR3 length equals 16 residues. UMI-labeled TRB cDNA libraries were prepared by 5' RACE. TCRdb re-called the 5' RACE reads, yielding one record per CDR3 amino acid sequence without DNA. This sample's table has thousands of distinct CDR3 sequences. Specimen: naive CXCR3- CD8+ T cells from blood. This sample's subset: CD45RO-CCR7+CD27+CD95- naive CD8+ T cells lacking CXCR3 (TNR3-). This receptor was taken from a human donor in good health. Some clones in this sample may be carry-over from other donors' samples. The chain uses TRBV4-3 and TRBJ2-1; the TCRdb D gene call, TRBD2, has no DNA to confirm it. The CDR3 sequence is CASSQDWASGSNEQFF.